The clone carrying this TCR beta chain appeared a single time. The entry originates in a study of blood T cell repertoires in COVID-19. Sequencing was performed with immunoSEQ multiplex PCR; in TCRdb, only in-frame clones are kept and a portion is missing. The sample has around 200,000 clones; about four fifths are singletons. V gave up 5 bases and J gave up 4 bases, with 11 bases separating them. Germline V gene data show CDR1 as LNHDA and CDR2 as SQIVND (reference sequence). The CDR3 has 13 residues. This chain links TRBV19 with TRBJ1-2; weak D call: TRBD1 (6 bases). This receptor was obtained from a woman in her thirties or forties with COVID-19, enrolled during active disease. Sequencing used peripheral blood. CDR3 loop: CASSLGAGYGYTF. The CDR3 region has the DNA TGTGCCAGTAGTTTGGGGGCAGGCTATGGCTACACCTTC.